These T cell receptor beta chains were read from a single sample in a study of cytotoxic CD8 clonotypes in ibrutinib-treated CLL. Repertoires were generated with immunoSEQ multiplex PCR, while TCRdb's copy carries only in-frame clones and drops some. The data hold approximately 120,000 clones, with less than 90% observed a single time. The sample in question was PBMCs, obtained after 24 months of ibrutinib treatment. The receptors stem from a human donor with chronic lymphocytic leukemia. Each CDR3 is given with its conserved first and last residue. Each record gives: clone size, J gene, D gene, V gene, CDR3 protein, CDR3 DNA. A D gene is named only where the DNA matches it firmly. Expanded clones are given a class, and other clones once, few, many or no size at all.

abundance: -; j_gene: TRBJ1-2; d_gene: TRBD1; v_gene: TRBV7-2; CDR3aa: CASSLRQGDGYTF; CDR3nt: TGTGCCAGCAGCTTAAGACAGGGAGACGGCTACACCTTC
abundance: -; j_gene: TRBJ2-7; d_gene: -; v_gene: TRBV7-2; CDR3aa: CASSLEWRQSSEQYF; CDR3nt: TGTGCCAGCAGCTTGGAATGGAGACAGTCATCCGAGCAGTACTTC
abundance: -; j_gene: TRBJ1-6; d_gene: -; v_gene: TRBV29-1; CDR3aa: CSVAGGGNSPLHF; CDR3nt: TGCAGCGTTGCGGGCGGCGGGAATTCACCCCTCCACTTT
abundance: -; j_gene: TRBJ2-2; d_gene: -; v_gene: TRBV27; CDR3aa: CASNRGAGTGELFF; CDR3nt: TGTGCCAGCAACCGGGGGGCGGGCACCGGGGAGCTGTTTTTT
abundance: -; j_gene: TRBJ2-2; d_gene: -; v_gene: TRBV5-4; CDR3aa: CASSELARGNTGELFF; CDR3nt: TGTGCCAGCAGCGAACTCGCCCGGGGGAACACCGGGGAGCTGTTTTTT
abundance: -; j_gene: TRBJ2-7; d_gene: -; v_gene: TRBV7-7; CDR3aa: CASSLDTADEQYF; CDR3nt: TGTGCCAGCAGCTTGGACACGGCGGACGAGCAGTACTTC
abundance: -; j_gene: TRBJ1-2; d_gene: TRBD1; v_gene: TRBV2; CDR3aa: CASSPQDRGGGYTF; CDR3nt: TGTGCCAGCAGTCCACAGGACAGGGGCGGAGGCTACACCTTC
abundance: -; j_gene: TRBJ2-2; d_gene: -; v_gene: TRBV6-4; CDR3aa: CASSDQAGWNGELFF; CDR3nt: TGTGCCAGCAGTGATCAGGCAGGGTGGAACGGGGAGCTGTTTTTT
abundance: -; j_gene: TRBJ2-2; d_gene: -; v_gene: TRBV10-3; CDR3aa: CAISESSSETGELFF; CDR3nt: TGTGCCATCAGTGAGTCGTCTAGCGAGACCGGGGAGCTGTTTTTT
abundance: -; j_gene: TRBJ2-2; d_gene: TRBD1; v_gene: TRBV11-1; CDR3aa: CASSSPGQEVGTGELFF; CDR3nt: TGTGCCAGCAGCTCCCCGGGACAGGAGGTGGGCACCGGGGAGCTGTTTTTT
abundance: -; j_gene: TRBJ2-3; d_gene: -; v_gene: TRBV11-2; CDR3aa: CASSLSFRETDTQYF; CDR3nt: TGTGCCAGCAGCTTAAGTTTCAGGGAGACAGATACGCAGTATTTT
abundance: -; j_gene: TRBJ1-3; d_gene: -; v_gene: TRBV18; CDR3aa: CASSPSGGNTIYF; CDR3nt: TGTGCCAGCTCACCATCCGGTGGAAACACCATATATTTT
abundance: few; j_gene: TRBJ2-1; d_gene: TRBD1; v_gene: TRBV7-9; CDR3aa: CASSSLAQQGRSYNEQFF; CDR3nt: TGTGCCAGCAGCTCGTTGGCCCAACAGGGGCGCTCCTACAATGAGCAGTTCTTC
abundance: -; j_gene: TRBJ2-1; d_gene: -; v_gene: TRBV19; CDR3aa: CASTTGGVNEQFF; CDR3nt: TGTGCCAGTACTACTGGCGGGGTTAATGAGCAGTTCTTC
abundance: -; j_gene: TRBJ1-1; d_gene: -; v_gene: TRBV4-2; CDR3aa: CASSQEPGINTEAFF; CDR3nt: TGTGCCAGCAGCCAAGAACCGGGGATCAACACTGAAGCTTTCTTT
abundance: -; j_gene: TRBJ2-2; d_gene: -; v_gene: TRBV6-5; CDR3aa: CASSYGVVATGELFF; CDR3nt: TGTGCCAGCAGTTACGGGGTGGTGGCCACCGGGGAGCTGTTTTTT
abundance: -; j_gene: TRBJ1-5; d_gene: -; v_gene: TRBV27; CDR3aa: CASSLLSTDNSNQPQHF; CDR3nt: TGTGCCAGCAGTTTATTGTCGACAGATAATAGCAATCAGCCCCAGCATTTT
abundance: -; j_gene: TRBJ2-1; d_gene: TRBD2; v_gene: TRBV27; CDR3aa: CASRKSGLAGNNNEQFF; CDR3nt: TGTGCCAGCAGAAAGTCGGGACTAGCGGGCAATAACAATGAGCAGTTCTTC
abundance: -; j_gene: TRBJ2-2; d_gene: TRBD2; v_gene: TRBV7-3; CDR3aa: CASSLKPRLAGTGELFF; CDR3nt: TGTGCCAGCAGCTTAAAGCCCCGACTAGCGGGGACCGGGGAGCTGTTTTTT
abundance: once; j_gene: TRBJ2-5; d_gene: TRBD1; v_gene: TRBV7-9; CDR3aa: CASSLAGQGGETQYF; CDR3nt: TGTGCCAGCAGCTTAGCCGGACAGGGGGGAGAGACCCAGTACTTC
abundance: -; j_gene: TRBJ2-1; d_gene: -; v_gene: TRBV14; CDR3aa: CASSQGSGISYNEQFF; CDR3nt: TGTGCCAGCAGCCAAGGGTCGGGGATAAGCTACAATGAGCAGTTCTTC
abundance: few; j_gene: TRBJ2-3; d_gene: -; v_gene: TRBV6-1; CDR3aa: CASSDPYGGGADTQYF; CDR3nt: TGTGCCAGCAGTGACCCCTACGGAGGGGGGGCAGATACGCAGTATTTT